This T cell receptor beta chain was sequenced in a study of human T cells and chemical hapten exposure. Time point reported: patch test 1, 2 weeks after DPC sensitization. Regarding treatment: therapeutic diphenylcyclopropenone sensitization with weekly scalp DPC. The study drew its donors from alopecia patients who were 18 to 70 years old and suitable for DPC. As handled by the study authors: Between 23,224 and 690,600 TCRs appeared in each sample, and the median stood at around 92,000. TCRdb re-derived calls from the RACE reads in MiXCR, one entry per CDR3 protein. V and J calls and clone size were set by TCRdb, not the authors. The sample lists around 110,000 distinct CDR3 sequences, about 12% occurring once. V lost 6 bases, J lost 13 bases, and 13 bases lay in between. This CDR3 is built from 11 residues. From germline, CDR1 is MNHNY and CDR2 SVGAGI (reference sequence).

Sample: whole blood, taken in connection with sensitization to the hapten diphenylcyclopropenone (DPC). V usage is TRBV6-6 and J usage is TRBJ2-1; D not certain. This receptor was identified in a woman aged 45-65 years with alopecia areata. Some clones in this sample may be carry-over from other donors' samples. CDR3 coding DNA: TGTGCCAGCAGCCCCCCGGGCGTTCAGTTCTTC. Translation: CASSPPGVQFF.